The 5 T cell receptor beta chains in this list originate from one sample, sequenced in a study of PD-1 blockade in classical Hodgkin lymphoma. Profiling relied on immunoSEQ multiplex PCR, and the TCRdb table lists in-frame clones only, not all of them. The sample includes tens of thousands of clones, 80% of them seen just once. Relapse was seen in all patients after autologous stem cell transplantation, and brentuximab vedotin exposure was variable. The sequences come from peripheral blood mononuclear cells (PBMCs), collected before the second cycle of nivolumab. The receptors originated from a human donor with classical Hodgkin lymphoma.

This clone appeared once. In DNA form, the CDR3 reads TGTGCCAGTAGGTTTACAGGGGGTCAGGACATTCAGTACTTC. Encoded protein: CASRFTGGQDIQYF. V usage is TRBV19 and J usage is TRBJ2-4; 8 nucleotides agree with TRBD1. The CDR3 consists of 14 residues. Per the germline V gene, CDR1 is LNHDA and CDR2 is SQIVND (reference sequence). Trimming removed 6 bases from V and 8 bases from J; junction bases left unmatched: 9.

V and J are TRBV9 and TRBJ2-5, with TRBD1 as a possible D gene (5 bases). Trimming stripped 0 bases from V and 4 bases from J, with 13 bases between. The germline V gene has CDR1 SGDLS and CDR2 YYNGEE. This CDR3 region has 15 residues. The CDR3 DNA follows: TGTGCCAGCAGCGTAGCGGCCAGGGCAGGAGAGACCCAGTACTTC. Its translation is CASSVAARAGETQYF.

The chain carries TRBV14 and TRBJ1-3; the D gene is possibly TRBD1 (5 bases). The V gene's germline CDR1 is SGHDN and CDR2 FVKESK. The CDR3 sequence is 14 residues long. Trimming cost V 4 bases and J 7 bases, with 14 bases left between them. DNA of the CDR3: TGTGCCAGCAGCCCGGGGCAGCTGCGGAACACCATATATTTT. Amino acids: CASSPGQLRNTIYF.

The chain combines TRBV4-1 with TRBJ2-7; unclear D gene. V lost 1 base to trimming and J lost 4 bases, with 11 bases between them. The CDR3 totals 14 residues. Per germline, CDR1 MGHRA and CDR2 YSYEKL. The CDR3 sequence is CASSQVRSPYEQYF. The CDR3 DNA reads TGCGCCAGCAGCCAAGTCCGATCCCCTTACGAGCAGTACTTC.

The chain has TRBV13 and TRBJ1-1; a possible D gene is TRBD1 (5 bases). This CDR3 comprises 14 residues. Germline CDR1 reads PRHDT; CDR2 reads FYEKMQ (reference sequence). V shed 6 bases and J shed 6 bases, with 17 bases lying between them. The CDR3 DNA reads TGTGCCAGCAGTTACTCCCTGGGGGGGGCTGAAGCTTTCTTT. Translated, it gives CASSYSLGGAEAFF.